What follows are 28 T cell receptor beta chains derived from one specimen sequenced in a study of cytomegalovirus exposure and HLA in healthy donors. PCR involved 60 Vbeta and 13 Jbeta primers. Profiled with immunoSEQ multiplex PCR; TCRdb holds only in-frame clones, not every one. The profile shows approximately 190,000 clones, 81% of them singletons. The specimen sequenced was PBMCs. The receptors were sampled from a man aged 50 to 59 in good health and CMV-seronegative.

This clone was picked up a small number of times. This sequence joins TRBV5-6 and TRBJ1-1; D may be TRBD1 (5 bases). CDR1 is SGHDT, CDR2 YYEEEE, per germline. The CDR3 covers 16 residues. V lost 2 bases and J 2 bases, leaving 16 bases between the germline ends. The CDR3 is CASSLLGKGSNTEAFF. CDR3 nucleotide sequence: TGTGCCAGCAGCTTATTAGGGAAGGGGTCTAACACTGAAGCTTTCTTT.

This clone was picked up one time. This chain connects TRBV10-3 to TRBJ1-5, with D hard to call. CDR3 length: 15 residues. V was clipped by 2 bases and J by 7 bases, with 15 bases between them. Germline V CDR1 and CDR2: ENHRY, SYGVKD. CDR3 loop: CAISEQAPFEQPQHF. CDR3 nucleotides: TGTGCCATCAGTGAGCAGGCCCCATTTGAACAGCCCCAGCATTTT.

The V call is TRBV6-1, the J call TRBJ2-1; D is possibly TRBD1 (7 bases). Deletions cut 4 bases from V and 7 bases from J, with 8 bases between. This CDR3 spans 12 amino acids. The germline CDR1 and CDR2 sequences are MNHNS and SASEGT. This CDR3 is CASSAGGNEQFF. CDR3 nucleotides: TGTGCCAGCAGTGCAGGGGGGAATGAGCAGTTCTTC.

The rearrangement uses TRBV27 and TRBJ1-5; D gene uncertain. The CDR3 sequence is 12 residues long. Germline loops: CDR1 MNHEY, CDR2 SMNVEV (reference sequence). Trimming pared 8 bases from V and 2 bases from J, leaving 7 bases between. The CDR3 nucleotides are TGTGCCAGCTGGAGTCGCAATCAGCCCCAGCATTTT. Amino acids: CASWSRNQPQHF.

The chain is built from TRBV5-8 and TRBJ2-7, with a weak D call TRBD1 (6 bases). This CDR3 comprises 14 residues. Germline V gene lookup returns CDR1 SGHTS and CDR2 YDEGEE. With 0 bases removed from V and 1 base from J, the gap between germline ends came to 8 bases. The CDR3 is CASSLEQGSYEQYF. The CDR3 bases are TGTGCCAGCAGCTTGGAGCAGGGGTCCTACGAGCAGTACTTC.

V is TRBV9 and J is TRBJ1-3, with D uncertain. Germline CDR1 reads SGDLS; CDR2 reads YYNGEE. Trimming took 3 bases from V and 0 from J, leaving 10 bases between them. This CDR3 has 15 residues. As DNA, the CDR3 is TGTGCCAGCAGCGGGGAGGGTACCTCTGGAAACACCATATATTTT. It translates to CASSGEGTSGNTIYF.

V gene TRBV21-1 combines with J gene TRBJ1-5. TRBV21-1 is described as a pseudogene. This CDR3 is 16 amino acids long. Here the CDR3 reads CASSPPFRVSNQPQHF. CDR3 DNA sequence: TGTGCCAGCAGCCCCCCATTTCGGGTCAGCAATCAGCCCCAGCATTTT.

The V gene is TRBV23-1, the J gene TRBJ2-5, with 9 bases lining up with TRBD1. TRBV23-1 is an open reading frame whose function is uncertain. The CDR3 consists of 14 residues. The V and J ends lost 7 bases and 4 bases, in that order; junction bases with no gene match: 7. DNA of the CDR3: TGCGCCAGCAACCCGACAGGGGGACGAGAGACCCAGTACTTC. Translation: CASNPTGGRETQYF.

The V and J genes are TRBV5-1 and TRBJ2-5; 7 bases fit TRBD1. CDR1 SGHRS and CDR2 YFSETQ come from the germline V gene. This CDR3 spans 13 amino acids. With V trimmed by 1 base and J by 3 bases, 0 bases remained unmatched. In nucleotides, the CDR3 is TGCGCCAGCAGCTTGCAGGGGGAAGAGACCCAGTACTTC. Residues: CASSLQGEETQYF.

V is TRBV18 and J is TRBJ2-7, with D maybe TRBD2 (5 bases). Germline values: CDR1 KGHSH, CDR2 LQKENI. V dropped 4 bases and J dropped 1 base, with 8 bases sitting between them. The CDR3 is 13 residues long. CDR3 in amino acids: CASSLPGSYEQYF. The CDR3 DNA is TGTGCCAGCTCACTGCCGGGATCCTACGAGCAGTACTTC. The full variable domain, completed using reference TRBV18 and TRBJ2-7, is NAGVMQNPRHLVRRRGQEARLRCSPMKGHSHVYWYRQLPEEGLKFMVYLQKENIIDESGMPKERFSAEFPKEGPSILRIQQVVRGDSAAYFCASSLPGSYEQYFGPGTRLTVT.

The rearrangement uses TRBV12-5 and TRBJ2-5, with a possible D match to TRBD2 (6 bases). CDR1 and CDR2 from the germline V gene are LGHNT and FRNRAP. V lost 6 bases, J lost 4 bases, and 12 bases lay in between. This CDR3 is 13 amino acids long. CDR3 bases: TGTGCTAGTGGATGGATGGGAGGAGAGACCCAGTACTTC. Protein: CASGWMGGETQYF.

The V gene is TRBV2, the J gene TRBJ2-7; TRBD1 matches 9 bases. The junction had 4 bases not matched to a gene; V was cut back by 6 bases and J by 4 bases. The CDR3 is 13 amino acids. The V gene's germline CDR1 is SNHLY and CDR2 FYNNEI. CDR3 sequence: CASSRTGDYEQYF. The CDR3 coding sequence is TGTGCCAGCAGCCGGACAGGGGATTACGAGCAGTACTTC. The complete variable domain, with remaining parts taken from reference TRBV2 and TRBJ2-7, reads EPEVTQTPSHQVTQMGQEVILRCVPISNHLYFYWYRQILGQKVEFLVSFYNNEISEKSEIFDDQFSVERPDGSNFTLKIRSTKLEDSAMYFCASSRTGDYEQYFGPGTRLTVT.

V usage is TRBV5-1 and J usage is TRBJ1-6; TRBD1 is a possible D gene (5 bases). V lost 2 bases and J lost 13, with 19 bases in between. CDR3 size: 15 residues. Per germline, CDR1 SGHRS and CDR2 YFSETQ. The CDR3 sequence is CASSFDSPLRTPLHF. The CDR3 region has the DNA TGCGCCAGCAGCTTTGACAGCCCTCTTAGAACCCCCCTCCACTTT.

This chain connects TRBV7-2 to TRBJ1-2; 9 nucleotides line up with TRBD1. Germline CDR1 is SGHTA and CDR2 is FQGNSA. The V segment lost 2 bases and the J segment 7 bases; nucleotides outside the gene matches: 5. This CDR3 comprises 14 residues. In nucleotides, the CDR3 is TGTGCCAGCAGCTTAACAGGGGGCCCAGCTGGCTACACCTTC. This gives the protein CASSLTGGPAGYTF.

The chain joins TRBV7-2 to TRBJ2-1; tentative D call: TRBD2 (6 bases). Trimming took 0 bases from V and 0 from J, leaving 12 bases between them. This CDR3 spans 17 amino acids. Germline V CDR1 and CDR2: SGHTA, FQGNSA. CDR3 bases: TGTGCCAGCAGCTTAGCCCCAGCGGGCAGCTCCTACAATGAGCAGTTCTTC. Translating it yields CASSLAPAGSSYNEQFF. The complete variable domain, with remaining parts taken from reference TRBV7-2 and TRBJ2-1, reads GAGVSQSPSNKVTEKGKDVELRCDPISGHTALYWYRQSLGQGLEFLIYFQGNSAPDKSGLPSDRFSAERTGGSVSTLTIQRTQQEDSAVYLCASSLAPAGSSYNEQFFGPGTRLTVL.

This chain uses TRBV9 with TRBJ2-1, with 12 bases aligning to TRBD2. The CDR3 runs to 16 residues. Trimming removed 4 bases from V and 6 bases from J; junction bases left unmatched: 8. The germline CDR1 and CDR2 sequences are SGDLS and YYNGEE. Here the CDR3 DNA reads TGTGCCAGCAGCACTCCTAGCGGGGGGGCCCTCAATGAGCAGTTCTTC. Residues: CASSTPSGGALNEQFF.

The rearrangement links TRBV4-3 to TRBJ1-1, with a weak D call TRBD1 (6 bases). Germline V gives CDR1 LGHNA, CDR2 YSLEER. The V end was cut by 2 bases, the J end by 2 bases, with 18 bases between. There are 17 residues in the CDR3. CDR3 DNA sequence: TGCGCCAGCAGCCAATACTGGGGGCAGGGCCCTAACACTGAAGCTTTCTTT. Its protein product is CASSQYWGQGPNTEAFF.

CDR3 bases: TGCGCCAGCAGCCAAGTACAGGACCCCTCCTACGAGCAGTACTTC. It is translated as CASSQVQDPSYEQYF. The rearrangement joins TRBV4-1 to TRBJ2-7; D may be TRBD1 (5 bases). Between the trimmed V and J ends, which lost 1 base and 0 bases, there was a span of 10 bases. The CDR3 is 15 amino acids. CDR1 is MGHRA, CDR2 YSYEKL, per germline.

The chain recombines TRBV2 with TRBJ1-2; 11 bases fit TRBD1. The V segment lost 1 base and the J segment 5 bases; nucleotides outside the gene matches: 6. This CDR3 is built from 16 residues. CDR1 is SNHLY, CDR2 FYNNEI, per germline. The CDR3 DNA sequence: TGTGCCAGCAGTGAAGGGGGGGGACAGGGGGGATATGGCTACACCTTC. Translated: CASSEGGGQGGYGYTF.

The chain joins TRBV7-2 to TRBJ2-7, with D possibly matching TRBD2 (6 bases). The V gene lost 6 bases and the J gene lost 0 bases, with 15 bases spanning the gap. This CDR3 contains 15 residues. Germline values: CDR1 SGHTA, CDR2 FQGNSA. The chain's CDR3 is CASSPGTGSSYEQYF. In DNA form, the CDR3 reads TGTGCCAGCAGTCCCGGGACCGGGAGCTCCTACGAGCAGTACTTC.

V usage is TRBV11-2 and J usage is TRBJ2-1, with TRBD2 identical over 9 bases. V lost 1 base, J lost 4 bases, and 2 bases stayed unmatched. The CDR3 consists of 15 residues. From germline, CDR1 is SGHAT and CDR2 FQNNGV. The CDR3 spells CASSLVTSGYNEQFF. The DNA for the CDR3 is TGTGCCAGCAGCTTAGTGACTAGCGGTTACAATGAGCAGTTCTTC.

The DNA for the CDR3 is TGTGCCAGCAGGTGGGAGGAGGGTCAGCCCCAGCATTTT. It is translated as CASRWEEGQPQHF. This sequence joins TRBV6-5 and TRBJ1-5; D unresolved. Looked up from germline, CDR1 is MNHEY and CDR2 is SVGAGI. The ends were cut back, 6 bases at V and 6 bases at J, with 12 bases in the middle. This CDR3 spans 13 amino acids.

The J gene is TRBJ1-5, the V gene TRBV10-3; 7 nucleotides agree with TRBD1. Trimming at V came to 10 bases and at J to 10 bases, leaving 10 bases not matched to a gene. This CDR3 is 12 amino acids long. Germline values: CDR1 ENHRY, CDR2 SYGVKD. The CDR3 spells CASNTPGGPQHF. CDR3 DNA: TGTGCCAGTAATACCCCAGGGGGACCCCAGCATTTT.

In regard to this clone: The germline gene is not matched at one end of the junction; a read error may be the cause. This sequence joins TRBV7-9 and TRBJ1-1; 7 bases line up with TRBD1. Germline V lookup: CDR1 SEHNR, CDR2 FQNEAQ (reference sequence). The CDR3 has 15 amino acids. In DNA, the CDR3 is TGTTCCAGCAGCTTAGGGGACAGCTTGAACACTGAAGCTTTCTTT. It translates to CSSSLGDSLNTEAFF.

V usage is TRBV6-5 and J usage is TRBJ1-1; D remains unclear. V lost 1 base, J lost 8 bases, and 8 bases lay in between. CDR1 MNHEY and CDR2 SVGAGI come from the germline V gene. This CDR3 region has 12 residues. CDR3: CASSYFGNEAFF. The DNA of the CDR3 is TGTGCCAGCAGTTACTTCGGTAACGAAGCTTTCTTT.

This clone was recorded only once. The DNA of the CDR3 is TGTGCCAGCAGTCTACAGTCAGCCACCCTCCACTTT. As protein: CASSLQSATLHF. The genes are TRBV28 and TRBJ1-6; D not resolved. Germline values: CDR1 MDHEN, CDR2 SYDVKM. This CDR3 contains 12 residues. With 5 bases removed from V and 14 bases from J, the gap between germline ends came to 13 bases. Looking up the rest from reference TRBV28 and TRBJ1-6 gives the full variable domain: DVKVTQSSRYLVKRTGEKVFLECVQDMDHENMFWYRQDPGLGLRLIYFSYDVKMKEKGDIPEGYSVSREKKERFSLILESASTNQTSMYLCASSLQSATLHFGNGTRLTVT.

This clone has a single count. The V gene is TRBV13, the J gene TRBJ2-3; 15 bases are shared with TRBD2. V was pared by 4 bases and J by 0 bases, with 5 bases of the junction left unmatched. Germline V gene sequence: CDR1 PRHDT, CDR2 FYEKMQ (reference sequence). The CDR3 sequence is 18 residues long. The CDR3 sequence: CASSSGLAGGISTDTQYF. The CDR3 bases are TGTGCCAGCAGCTCTGGACTAGCGGGGGGGATCAGCACAGATACGCAGTATTTT.

CDR3 residues: CASSGSTGLAFF. DNA for the CDR3: TGTGCCAGCAGTGGGTCGACAGGCCTAGCTTTCTTT. The V and J genes are TRBV6-1 and TRBJ1-1, with D possibly being TRBD1 (6 bases). Germline loops: CDR1 MNHNS, CDR2 SASEGT. The CDR3 spans 12 residues. Trimming removed 4 bases from V and 10 bases from J, with 13 bases in between.